The present TCR beta chain was sequenced within a study of cytomegalovirus exposure and HLA in healthy donors. PCR employed 60 Vbeta and 13 Jbeta primers. Using immunoSEQ multiplex PCR, the repertoire was profiled, and TCRdb retains in-frame clones only, with some absent. Its table lists fewer than 250,000 clones. Study findings and constraints: Indistinguishable V segments such as TRBV6-2 and TRBV6-3 were excluded.

CDR1 MNHNS and CDR2 SASEGT come from the germline V gene. V lost 2 bases and J lost 4, with 14 bases in between. This CDR3 contains 16 residues. Of note for this clone: Its cognate antigen is unknown.

The clonotype was recovered from a woman in her thirties in good health and CMV-seropositive. The chain employs TRBV6-1 and TRBJ1-4; D is perhaps TRBD1 (5 bases). Specimen: PBMCs. DNA for the CDR3: TGTGCCAGCAGTGAATGGGGGGGGGTGTATAATGAAAAACTGTTTTTT. Protein product: CASSEWGGVYNEKLFF.